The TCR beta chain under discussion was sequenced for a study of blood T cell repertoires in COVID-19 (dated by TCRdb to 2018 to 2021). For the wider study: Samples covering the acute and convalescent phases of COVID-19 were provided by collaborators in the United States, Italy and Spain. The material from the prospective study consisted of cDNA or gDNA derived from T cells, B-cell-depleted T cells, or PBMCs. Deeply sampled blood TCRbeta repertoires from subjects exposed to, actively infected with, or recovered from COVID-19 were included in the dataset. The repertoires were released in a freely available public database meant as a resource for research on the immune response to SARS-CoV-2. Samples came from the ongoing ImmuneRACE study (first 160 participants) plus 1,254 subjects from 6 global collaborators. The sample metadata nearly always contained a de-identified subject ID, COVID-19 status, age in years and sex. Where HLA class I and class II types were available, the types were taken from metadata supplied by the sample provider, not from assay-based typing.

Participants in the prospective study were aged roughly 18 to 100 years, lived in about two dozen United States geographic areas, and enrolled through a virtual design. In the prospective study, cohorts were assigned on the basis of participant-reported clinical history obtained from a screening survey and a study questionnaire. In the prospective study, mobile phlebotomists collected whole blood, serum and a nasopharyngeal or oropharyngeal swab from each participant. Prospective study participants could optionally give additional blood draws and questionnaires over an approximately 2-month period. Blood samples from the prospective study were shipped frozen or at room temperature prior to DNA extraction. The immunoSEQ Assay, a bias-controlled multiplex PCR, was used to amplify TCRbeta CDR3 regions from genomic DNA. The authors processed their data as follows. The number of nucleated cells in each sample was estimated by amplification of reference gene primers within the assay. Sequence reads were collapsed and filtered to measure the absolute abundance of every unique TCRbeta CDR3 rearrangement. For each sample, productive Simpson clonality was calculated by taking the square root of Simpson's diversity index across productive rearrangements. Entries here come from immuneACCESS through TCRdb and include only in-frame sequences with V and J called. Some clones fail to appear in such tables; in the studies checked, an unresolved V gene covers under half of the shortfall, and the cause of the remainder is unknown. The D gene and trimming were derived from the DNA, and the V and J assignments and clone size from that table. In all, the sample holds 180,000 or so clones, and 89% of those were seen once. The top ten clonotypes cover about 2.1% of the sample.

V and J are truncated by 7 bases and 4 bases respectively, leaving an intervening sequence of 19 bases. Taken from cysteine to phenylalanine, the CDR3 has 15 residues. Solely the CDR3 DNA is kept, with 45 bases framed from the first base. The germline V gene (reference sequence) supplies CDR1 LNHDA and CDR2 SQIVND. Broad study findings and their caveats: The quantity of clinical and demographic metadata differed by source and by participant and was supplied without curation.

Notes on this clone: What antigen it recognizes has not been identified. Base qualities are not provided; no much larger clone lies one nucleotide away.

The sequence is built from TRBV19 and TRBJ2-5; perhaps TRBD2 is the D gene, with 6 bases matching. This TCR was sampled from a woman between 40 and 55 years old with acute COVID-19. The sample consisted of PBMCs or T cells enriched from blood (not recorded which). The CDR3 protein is CASTLRGGDGETQYF. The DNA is TGTGCCAGTACCCTGAGAGGAGGGGATGGAGAGACCCAGTACTTC.